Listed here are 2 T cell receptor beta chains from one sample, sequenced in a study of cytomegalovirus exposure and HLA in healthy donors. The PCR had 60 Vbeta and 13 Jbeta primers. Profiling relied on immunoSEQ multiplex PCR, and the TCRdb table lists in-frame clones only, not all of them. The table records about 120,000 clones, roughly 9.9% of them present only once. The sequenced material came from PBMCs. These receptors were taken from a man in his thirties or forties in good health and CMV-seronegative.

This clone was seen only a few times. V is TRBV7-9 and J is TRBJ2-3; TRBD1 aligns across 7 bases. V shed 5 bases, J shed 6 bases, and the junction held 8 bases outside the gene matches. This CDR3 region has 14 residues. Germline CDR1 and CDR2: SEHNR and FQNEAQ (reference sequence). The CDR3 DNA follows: TGTGCCAGCAGCCGACAGGGTACGGGGGATACGCAGTATTTT. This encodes CASSRQGTGDTQYF. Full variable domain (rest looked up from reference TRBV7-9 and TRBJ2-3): DTGVSQNPRHKITKRGQNVTFRCDPISEHNRLYWYRQTLGQGPEFLTYFQNEAQLEKSRLLSDRFSAERPKGSFSTLEIQRTEQGDSAMYLCASSRQGTGDTQYFGPGTRLTVL.

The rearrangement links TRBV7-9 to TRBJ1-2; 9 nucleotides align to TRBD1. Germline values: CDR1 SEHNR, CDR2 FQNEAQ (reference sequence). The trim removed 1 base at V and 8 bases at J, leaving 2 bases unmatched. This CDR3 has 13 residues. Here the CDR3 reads CASSLDRGQGYTF. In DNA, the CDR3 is TGTGCCAGCAGCTTAGACAGGGGGCAGGGCTACACCTTC.